This T cell receptor beta chain was sequenced for a study of T cell responses to AZD1222 COVID-19 vaccine. The study, taken as a whole, reports: Receipt of two AZD1222 doses was followed by a rise in Spike-specific TCR breadth and depth. Spike was spanned by vaccine-associated CD4 TCRs, with dominance at 160-218 and 743-854. White British donors predominated, females outnumbered males, and clonal diversity was possibly underestimated.

Sequencing was performed with immunoSEQ multiplex PCR; in TCRdb, only in-frame clones are kept and a portion is missing. The top ten clones hold more than 14% of a sample with about 110,000 clones, about 90% of them seen once. The CDR3 is 14 amino acids. From germline, CDR1 is SGDLS and CDR2 YYNGEE. The trim removed 2 bases at V and 5 bases at J, leaving 4 bases unmatched. Investigators merged groups given second doses at roughly 4 or roughly 12 weeks. About this clone: Its target is not known.

The source is an adult who received the AZD1222 COVID-19 vaccine. Sequencing was performed on peripheral blood, taken 28 days after the second AZD1222 dose. The chain has TRBV9 and TRBJ1-1; 9 bases align to TRBD1. CDR3 nucleotides: TGTGCCAGCAGCGTTTTGACAGGGGGGACTGAAGCTTTCTTT. Translated, it gives CASSVLTGGTEAFF.